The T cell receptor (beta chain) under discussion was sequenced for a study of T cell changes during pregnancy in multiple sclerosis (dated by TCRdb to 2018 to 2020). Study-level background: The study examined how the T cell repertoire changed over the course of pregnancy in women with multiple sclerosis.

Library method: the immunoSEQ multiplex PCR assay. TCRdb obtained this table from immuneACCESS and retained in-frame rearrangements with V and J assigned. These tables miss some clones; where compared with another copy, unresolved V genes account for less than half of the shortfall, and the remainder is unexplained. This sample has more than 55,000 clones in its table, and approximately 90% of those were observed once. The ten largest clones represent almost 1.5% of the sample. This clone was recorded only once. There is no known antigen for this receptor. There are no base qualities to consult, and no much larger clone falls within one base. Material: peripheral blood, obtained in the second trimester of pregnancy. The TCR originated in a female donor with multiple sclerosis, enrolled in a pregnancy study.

The DNA is as follows: TGTGCCAGCAGCGTAGTGACTACACGATCCTCTGGAAACACCATATATTTT. Translated, it reads CASSVVTTRSSGNTIYF. Recombination connected TRBV9 to TRBJ1-3; no D gene call is confident. Sequences SGDLS (CDR1) and YYNGEE (CDR2) are obtained from the germline V gene. The CDR3 starts with the cysteine, ends with the phenylalanine, and has 17 residues. CDR3 DNA is the only sequence kept; it has 51 bases, read in frame from the first base. V is clipped by 0 bases and J by 0 bases, and the sequence between their germline boundaries is 13 bases long.